Reported below is one T cell receptor (beta chain). What it binds is not known. The record originates from a study of T cell repertoires in cytomegalovirus infection. As for the study in general: TCR beta signatures that were public indicated CMV infection and matching HLA type.

Germline V gives CDR1 SGHAT, CDR2 FQDESV (reference sequence). The CDR3 contains 15 residues. The J segment lost 2 bases and the V segment lost 4 bases, leaving 7 bases of the junction unmatched. Study outcomes and limitations: Summed frequency of public TCR beta families distinguished CMV carriers with the relevant HLA. Within the response measured ex vivo, HLA-C-restricted CMV-specific TCR beta clonotypes were dominant.

Each CDR3 protein gets one entry after TCRdb re-called the reads with MiXCR. The table records around 240,000 distinct CDR3 sequences, roughly 20% of them present only once. The chain combines TRBV11-1 with TRBJ2-5, with TRBD2 matching over 7 bases. Sequencing used CD8+ T cells from PBMCs. The receptor's source is a human donor in good health (CMV status not recorded). Some clones in this sample may be carry-over from other donors' samples. The DNA for the CDR3 is TGTGCCAGCAGCTCCGGGACTACGTATCAAGAGACCCAGTACTTC. This encodes CASSSGTTYQETQYF. Together with reference TRBV11-1 and TRBJ2-5, the CDR3 gives the full variable domain: EAEVAQSPRYKITEKSQAVAFWCDPISGHATLYWYRQILGQGPELLVQFQDESVVDDSQLPKDRFSAERLKGVDSTLKIQPAELGDSAMYLCASSSGTTYQETQYFGPGTRLLVL.